These 8 T cell receptor beta chains were all obtained from the same sample, sequenced in a study of T cells in localized non-small cell lung cancer. Assay: immunoSEQ multiplex PCR; the TCRdb copy retains only in-frame clones and omits some. The sample holds approximately 830 clones, under 25% seen once. The sequenced sample was normal lung tissue next to the tumor, obtained before any cancer treatment. These receptors were obtained from a man aged 40 to 70 with stage II lung adenocarcinoma.

The V gene is TRBV11-3, the J gene TRBJ1-3; TRBD1 is a possible D gene (5 bases). There are 14 residues in the CDR3. Germline CDR1 reads SGHNT; CDR2 reads YENEEA. V gave up 4 bases and J gave up 2 bases, with 9 bases separating them. CDR3 nucleotides: TGTGCCAGCAGCTCCCGACAGCCTGGAAACACCATATATTTT. Its translation is CASSSRQPGNTIYF.

The gene calls are TRBV19 and TRBJ1-4, with a tentative D call TRBD1 (5 bases). The CDR3 spans 15 residues. Looked up from germline, CDR1 is LNHDA and CDR2 is SQIVND (reference sequence). V gave up 5 bases and J gave up 8 bases, with 18 bases separating them. The CDR3 loop is CASSPHQGPSEKLFF. The CDR3 DNA sequence: TGTGCCAGTAGTCCCCATCAGGGCCCCAGCGAAAAACTGTTTTTT. Drawing the rest from reference TRBV19 and TRBJ1-4, the complete variable domain is DGGITQSPKYLFRKEGQNVTLSCEQNLNHDAMYWYRQDPGQGLRLIYYSQIVNDFQKGDIAEGYSVSREKKESFPLTVTSAQKNPTAFYLCASSPHQGPSEKLFFGSGTQLSVL.

The table lists this clone with a few counts. V and J are TRBV6-8 and TRBJ1-2, with TRBD1 matching over 10 bases. V shed 5 bases, J shed 4 bases, and the junction held 4 bases outside the gene matches. CDR1 and CDR2 (germline): MNHGY, SAAAGT. This CDR3 contains 14 residues. CDR3 bases: TGTGCCAGCAGTGGGACAGGGGTGATCTATGGCTACACCTTC. Translated: CASSGTGVIYGYTF.

The chain links TRBV6-8 to TRBJ2-3; no firm D call. Trimming removed 5 bases from V and 4 bases from J, with 7 bases in between. In germline, CDR1 is MNHGY, CDR2 SAAAGT. This CDR3 is 12 amino acids long. CDR3 in DNA: TGTGCCAGCAGTCCGTCCGCAGATACGCAGTATTTT. Its translation is CASSPSADTQYF.

The J gene is TRBJ2-7, the V gene TRBV11-3, with TRBD1 matching 9 bases. The germline V gene encodes CDR1 SGHNT and CDR2 YENEEA. Trimming cost V 5 bases and J 5 bases; bases outside gene matches: 7. The CDR3 has 14 residues. Here the CDR3 reads CASSQGTGRHEQYF. DNA of the CDR3: TGTGCCAGCAGCCAAGGGACAGGGCGGCACGAGCAGTACTTC.

This clone appeared a few times. The germline gene is not matched at one end of the junction; a read error may be the cause. The chain carries TRBV6-8 and TRBJ1-2; the match to TRBD1 covers 10 bases. Germline assignment: CDR1 MNHGY and CDR2 SAAAGT. This CDR3 comprises 16 residues. The CDR3 DNA follows: TGTGCCATCAGTGTACCACGGACAGGGGGTAACTATGGCTACACCTTC. This codes for CAISVPRTGGNYGYTF.

This clone was seen a handful of times. This chain connects TRBV9 to TRBJ1-3; D unresolved. Germline-derived CDR1 and CDR2 are SGDLS and YYNGEE. Deletions cut 4 bases from V and 5 bases from J, with 7 bases between. This CDR3 is 12 amino acids long. The CDR3 nucleotides are TGTGCCAGCAGCTCGGAGAGAAACACCATATATTTT. It yields the protein CASSSERNTIYF.

The rearrangement uses TRBV2 and TRBJ1-5; D gene ambiguous. V lost 4 bases and J lost 0, with 10 bases in between. The CDR3 length is 15 residues. Germline V CDR1 and CDR2: SNHLY, FYNNEI. The CDR3: CASSARLYSNQPQHF. The DNA of the CDR3 is TGTGCCAGCAGTGCTAGGCTCTATAGCAATCAGCCCCAGCATTTT.